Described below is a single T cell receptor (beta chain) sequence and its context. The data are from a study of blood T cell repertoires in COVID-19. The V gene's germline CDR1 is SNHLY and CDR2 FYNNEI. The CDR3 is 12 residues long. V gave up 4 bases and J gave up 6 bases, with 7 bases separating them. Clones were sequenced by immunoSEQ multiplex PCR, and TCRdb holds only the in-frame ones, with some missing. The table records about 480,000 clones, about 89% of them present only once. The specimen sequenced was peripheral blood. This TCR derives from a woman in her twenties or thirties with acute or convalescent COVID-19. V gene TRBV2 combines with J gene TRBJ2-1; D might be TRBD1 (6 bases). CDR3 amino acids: CASSVQGNEQFF. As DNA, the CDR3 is TGTGCCAGCAGTGTACAGGGCAATGAGCAGTTCTTC.